The clone carrying this T cell receptor (beta chain) appeared many times. Its antigen is unidentified. The sample originates from a study of T-cell reconstitution after alpha-beta-depleted transplantation in children. General study results and limits: Diversity and T-cell counts at one year after transplant derived mostly from new T cells. Surviving thymic progenitors and recipient T cells were the source of high TCRbeta diversity at day 60 in some patients. Where alpha-beta T cells came from about two months after transplant was reportedly several hundred expanded graft clones.

Trimming cost V 2 bases and J 4 bases, with 6 bases left between them. CDR1 is DFQATT and CDR2 is SNEGSKA in the germline V gene (reference sequence). The CDR3 spans 11 residues. The TCRbeta library incorporated unique molecular identifiers. One entry per CDR3 protein results from TCRdb running MiXCR on the PCR reads. The sample records 500,000 or so distinct CDR3 sequences, about an eighth being singletons. The source material was PBMCs, mostly from graft donor cells, sampled 180 days after TCRalphabeta/CD19-depleted stem cell transplant. The clonotype originates from a female patient aged 2 to 10 who had a stem cell transplant for aplastic anemia, so the T cells may come from the graft donor. The V and J genes are TRBV20-1 and TRBJ2-7; D unclear. Here the CDR3 DNA reads TGCAGTGCTAGACGCGGATACGAGCAGTACTTC. Its translation: CSARRGYEQYF.